This T cell receptor beta chain emerged from a study of T-cell memory formation after mild COVID-19. 5'RACE with constant-segment primers yielded barcoded, UMI-tagged TCR alpha and TCR beta cDNA libraries. TCRdb redid the calling of the 5' RACE reads with MiXCR, one entry per CDR3 protein. The table lists approximately 580,000 distinct CDR3 sequences, 20% of them singletons. General study findings and limits: Clones that contracted clustered mainly in CM and EM if CD4+ and in EMRA if CD8+. CD4/CD8 balance held among clones contracting day 15 to 85, and later expanders leaned CD4+.

Notes on this clonotype: Antigen specificity is unknown.

The source is an adult woman who had mild COVID-19 (a few samples of this study predate the infection). Cell type and time point are not known. Sequencing was carried out using PBMCs or a T cell subset sorted from them (not recorded which).

This CDR3 is CASSLMGSSYNEQFF. The CDR3 bases are TGTGCCAGCAGCTTAATGGGAAGCTCCTACAATGAGCAGTTCTTC. The chain joins TRBV7-2 to TRBJ2-1; D ambiguous. Trimming took off 2 bases at V and 0 bases at J, with 8 bases between the two ends. The CDR3 is 15 amino acids. Germline values: CDR1 SGHTA, CDR2 FQGNSA. The complete variable domain, with remaining parts taken from reference TRBV7-2 and TRBJ2-1, reads GAGVSQSPSNKVTEKGKDVELRCDPISGHTALYWYRQSLGQGLEFLIYFQGNSAPDKSGLPSDRFSAERTGGSVSTLTIQRTQQEDSAVYLCASSLMGSSYNEQFFGPGTRLTVL.